This T cell receptor (beta chain) was recovered during a study of T cells in Graves' hyperthyroidism and ophthalmopathy (dated by TCRdb to about 2019). Study-wide context: Peripheral blood was collected at initial diagnosis, before any treatment. A discovery cohort of approximately 100 patients, 43 with Graves' ophthalmopathy and approximately 57 with stable Graves' hyperthyroidism, was used to find distinguishing TCR V-J signatures. Prospective prediction of ophthalmopathy was tested in an independent validation cohort consisting of roughly 20 hyperthyroidism patients and more than 15 patients who later progressed to ophthalmopathy. For training and testing, the roughly 100 patients in the discovery cohort were randomly divided in a 7:3 ratio. Thyroid tissue and blood T-cell repertoires from roughly 6 Graves' hyperthyroidism patients were also compared in the study. After sampling, hyperthyroidism patients received methimazole starting at 30 mg daily, and ophthalmopathy patients received high-dose intravenous methylprednisolone. The paper describes TCR Vbeta CDR3 sequencing of around 140 peripheral blood samples, made up of some 40 ophthalmopathy patients, around 73 hyperthyroidism patients and roughly 17 progressor patients.

The CDR3 has 14 amino acids, counting the end cysteine and phenylalanine. The CDR3 DNA has 42 bases and is translated from base 1. CDR1 and CDR2 (KGHSH, LQKENI) derive from the germline V gene. V is cut by 3 bases and J by 4 bases, and the space between the germline ends is 12 bases. This clonotype has more than one count but fewer than ten. There is no known antigen for this receptor. No clone much larger than this one lies a single base away; base qualities are absent. The TCR beta CDR3 regions were amplified from RNA transcripts. For the first round of RT-PCR on the TCR CDR3, the HTBI primer set was used together with the Qiagen OneStep RT-PCR kit. Libraries were constructed in a second round of multiplex PCR, after which size selection and purification were performed. Paired-end sequencing of the libraries was performed with 100 bp reads on an Illumina HiSeq2000. On the study's bioinformatics: SOAPnuke was used to process the raw data, removing reads that contained adapters or uncalled bases, had a mean Phred below 15, or lacked an exact match to the constant primer or identifier. High-quality paired reads were merged with COPE v1.2.5, and unique nucleotide sequences were defined as clonotypes. MiTCR v1.1 was used to align the clonotypes against IMGT TRBV, TRBD and TRBJ reference segments. Only V-J combinations with frequency above 0.0001, covering 99% to 99.2% of repertoires, were analysed. The TCS score was defined as F50 (clonal expansion) divided by E x V (chaos), with BLOSUM62-based TCRdist calculated between CDR3 peptides within each V-J. Welch's t-statistics and random forest reduced 450 to 600 V-J features to under 15, which were used in a naive Bayes classifier (R e1071). TCRdb cleaned the public reads at Q25 with fastp, built clones with MiXCR and kept in-frame beta chains. Rows with one shared CDR3 protein collapse into an entry with the most common genes and DNA. None of the V and J calls come from the authors' own analysis; TCRdb made them. This sample gives a few hundred thousand distinct CDR3 sequences in total; 15% to 20% of them show up just once. 17% of the sample goes to the ten largest clones.

In the ophthalmopathy patients, disease was moderately to severely active, with a Clinical Activity Score of 3 or more, a NOSPECS grade of 4 or more, and a duration of less than 3 months. Exclusion was applied to patients with uncontrolled infections, other autoimmune diseases, pregnancy or lactation. Diagnoses relied on clinical symptoms, serum thyroxine and TRAb, thyroid ultrasound and orbital computed tomography. PBMCs were isolated from approximately 10 ml of fresh peripheral blood by Ficoll-Paque density gradient centrifugation. Trizol reagent was used to extract total RNA, and RNA quality was then checked on an Agilent 2100 Bioanalyzer. Paper-wide results and their limitations: Sample size was not statistically predetermined, and blinding of investigators to group allocation was not performed. Most expanded thyroid clonotypes (frequency above 0.001) were also found in blood, which suggests that blood repertoires may mirror thyroid immune responses. A 13 V-J signature model separated ophthalmopathy from stable hyperthyroidism, with approximately 86% sensitivity and just under 84% specificity in cross-validation and 80%/75% in testing. In validation, the model predicted progression to ophthalmopathy a median of about 6.5 months before onset, with about 64% sensitivity and 72.22% specificity.

The chain links TRBV18 with TRBJ1-1; TRBD1 is perhaps the D gene, given 6 matching bases. The clonotype originates from a woman aged 18-29 years with Graves' ophthalmopathy. The material sequenced was blood. The DNA reads as follows: TGTGCCAGCTCACCTAACAGGGAGGCCACTGAAGCTTTCTTT. Protein translation: CASSPNREATEAFF.